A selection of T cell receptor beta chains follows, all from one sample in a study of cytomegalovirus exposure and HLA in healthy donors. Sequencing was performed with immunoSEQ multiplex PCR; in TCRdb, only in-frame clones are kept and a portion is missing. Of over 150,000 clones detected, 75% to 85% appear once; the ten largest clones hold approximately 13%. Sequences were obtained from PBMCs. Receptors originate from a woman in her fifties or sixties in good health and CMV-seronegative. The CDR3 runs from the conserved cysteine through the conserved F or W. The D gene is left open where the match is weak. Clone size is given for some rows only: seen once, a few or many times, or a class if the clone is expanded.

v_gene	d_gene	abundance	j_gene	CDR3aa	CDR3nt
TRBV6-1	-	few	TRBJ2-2	CASSEGWQGGHGELFF	TGTGCCAGCAGTGAGGGGTGGCAGGGAGGTCACGGGGAGCTGTTTTTT
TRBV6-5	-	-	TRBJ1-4	CASSYFSTNEKLFF	TGTGCCAGCAGTTACTTCTCAACTAATGAAAAACTGTTTTTT
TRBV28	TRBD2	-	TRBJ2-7	CASRASGNSYEQYF	TGTGCCAGCAGAGCTAGCGGGAACTCCTACGAGCAGTACTTC
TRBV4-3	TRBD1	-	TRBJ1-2	CASSLGVGGGGYGYTF	TGCGCCAGCAGCCTGGGGGTAGGGGGCGGCGGCTATGGCTACACCTTC
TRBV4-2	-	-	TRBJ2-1	CASSHRDEQFF	TGTGCCAGCAGCCACCGAGATGAGCAGTTCTTC
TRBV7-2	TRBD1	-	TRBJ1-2	CASSLAPTGNYGYTF	TGTGCCAGCAGCTTAGCGCCGACAGGGAACTATGGCTACACCTTC
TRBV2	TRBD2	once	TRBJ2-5	CASMLISGGQETQYF	TGTGCCAGCATGTTAATAAGCGGGGGCCAAGAGACCCAGTACTTC
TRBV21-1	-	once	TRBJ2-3	CASSTALGTDDSTDTQYF	TGTGCCAGCAGCACCGCCTTAGGGACAGACGATAGCACAGATACGCAGTATTTT
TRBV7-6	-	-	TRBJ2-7	CASSPSPQGADYEQYF	TGTGCCAGCAGCCCAAGCCCCCAGGGTGCCGACTACGAGCAGTACTTC
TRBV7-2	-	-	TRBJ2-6	CASSPYGSGANVLTF	TGTGCCAGCAGCCCCTACGGGTCTGGGGCCAACGTCCTGACTTTC
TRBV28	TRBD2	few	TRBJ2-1	CASSGTSARKYNEQFF	TGTGCCAGCTCCGGGACTAGCGCGAGAAAATACAATGAGCAGTTCTTC
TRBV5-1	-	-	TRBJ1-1	CASSLMGGVNTEAFF	TGCGCCAGCAGCTTAATGGGGGGGGTGAACACTGAAGCTTTCTTT
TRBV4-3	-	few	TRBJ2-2	CASSQDRDTRPGELFF	TGCGCCAGCAGCCAAGACCGAGACACCAGACCGGGGGAGCTGTTTTTT
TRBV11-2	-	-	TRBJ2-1	CASSPRRVTYNEQFF	TGTGCCAGCAGCCCCAGACGGGTAACCTACAATGAGCAGTTCTTC
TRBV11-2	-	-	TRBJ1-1	CASSLFGEMAFF	TGTGCCAGCAGCTTATTCGGGGAGATGGCTTTCTTT
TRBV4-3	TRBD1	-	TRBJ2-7	CASSQDSGGASYEQYF	TGCGCCAGCAGCCAAGATTCAGGGGGCGCTTCCTACGAGCAGTACTTC
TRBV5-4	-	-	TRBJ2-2	CASSSTGGFGELFF	TGTGCCAGCAGCTCGACGGGTGGTTTCGGGGAGCTGTTTTTT
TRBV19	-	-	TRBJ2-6	CASSKGVDKGLTMRANVLTF	TGTGCCAGTAGTAAGGGGGTAGACAAGGGCCTTACCATGAGGGCCAACGTCCTGACTTTC
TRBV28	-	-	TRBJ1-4	CAVRREEKLFF	TGTGCCGTGAGGCGCGAGGAAAAACTGTTTTTT
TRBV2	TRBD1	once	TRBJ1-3	CASSQGANGNTIYF	TGTGCCAGCAGTCAGGGGGCGAATGGAAACACCATATATTTT
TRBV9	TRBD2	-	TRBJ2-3	CASSVTSVADTQYF	TGTGCCAGCAGCGTAACTAGCGTCGCAGATACGCAGTATTTT
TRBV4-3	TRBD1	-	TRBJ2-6	CASSQGGQGASGANVLTF	TGCGCCAGCAGCCAAGGGGGACAGGGGGCGAGTGGGGCCAACGTCCTGACTTTC
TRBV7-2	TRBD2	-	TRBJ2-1	CASSLVGGGYNEQFF	TGTGCCAGCAGCTTAGTCGGCGGGGGGTACAATGAGCAGTTCTTC
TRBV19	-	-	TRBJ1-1	CASSITGVNTEAFF	TGTGCCAGTAGTATCACGGGGGTTAACACTGAAGCTTTCTTT
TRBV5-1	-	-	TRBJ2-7	CASSPSLLVQGVVAGVYEQYF	TGCGCCAGCAGCCCCTCTTTATTGGTACAGGGGGTGGTAGCGGGAGTCTACGAGCAGTACTTC
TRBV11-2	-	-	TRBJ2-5	CASSLGAGKGTQYF	TGTGCCAGCAGCTTAGGGGCGGGAAAGGGGACCCAGTACTTC
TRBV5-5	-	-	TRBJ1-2	CASSPSNYGYTF	TGTGCCAGCAGCCCATCAAACTATGGCTACACCTTC
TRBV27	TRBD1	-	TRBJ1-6	CASSLTTGTGAYSPLHF	TGTGCCAGCAGTTTAACTACCGGGACAGGGGCATATTCACCCCTCCACTTT
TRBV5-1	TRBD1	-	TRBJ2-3	CASSRGTGEGSTQYF	TGCGCCAGCAGCCGCGGGACAGGGGAGGGAAGTACGCAGTATTTT
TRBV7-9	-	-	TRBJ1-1	CASSLSGFMNTEAFF	TGTGCCAGCAGCTTATCAGGGTTCATGAACACTGAAGCTTTCTTT
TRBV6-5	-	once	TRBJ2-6	CASSPNRAGANVLTF	TGTGCCAGCAGTCCTAACAGGGCTGGGGCCAACGTCCTGACTTTC
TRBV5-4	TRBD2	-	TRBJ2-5	CASSPGGTSGSGETQYF	TGTGCCAGCAGCCCGGGTGGGACTAGCGGGAGTGGTGAGACCCAGTACTTC
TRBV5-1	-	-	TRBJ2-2	CASSLRNTGELFF	TGCGCCAGCAGTCTGAGGAACACCGGGGAGCTGTTTTTT
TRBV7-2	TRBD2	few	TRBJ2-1	CASSLSGLAGVNEQFF	TGTGCCAGCAGCCTCTCGGGACTAGCGGGAGTAAATGAGCAGTTCTTC
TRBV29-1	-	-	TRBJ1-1	CSSRNMNTEAFF	TGCAGCTCCAGGAATATGAACACTGAAGCTTTCTTT